The clone carrying this T cell receptor (beta chain) was seen repeatedly, ten times or more. Its specificity is not known. Germline V gene sequence: CDR1 SEHNR, CDR2 FQNEAQ (reference sequence). J lost 3 bases, V lost 4 bases, and 2 bases had no gene match. CDR3 length: 14 residues. MiXCR, run by TCRdb on the 5' RACE reads, gives a single entry per CDR3 protein. The top ten hold less than 2.5% of the sample, which has 65,000 to 70,000 distinct CDR3 sequences, roughly 6% seen once. This specimen belongs to a study of T cells after yellow fever vaccination. Whole-study context: SMART-Seq v4 Ultra Low Input prepared libraries from low-cell fractions. Study-wide results and limits: Clonotype sharing between CD4 and CD8 compartments was small. Subsequent booster samples again held most clones from primary vaccination (roughly 96% CD4, 85% to 90% CD8).

The V call is TRBV7-9, the J call TRBJ1-3; TRBD1 agrees at 8 bases. This receptor was taken from a man in his late teens or twenties who received the YFV17D yellow fever vaccine. The sample consisted of CD4+ T cells sorted from PBMCs, taken around 16 days after the first yellow fever vaccination. CDR3 DNA sequence: TGTGCCAGCAGCTCCAGGGGGCTTGGAAACACCATATATTTT. Residues: CASSSRGLGNTIYF.